The source of this T cell receptor beta chain is a study of blood T cell repertoires in COVID-19. Study-level information: Acute-phase and convalescent COVID-19 samples originated in the United States, Italy and Spain.

This table comes from immunoSEQ multiplex PCR, and its TCRdb copy is limited to in-frame clones, with some not included. The table includes approximately 460,000 clones, roughly 89% detected once. Sequencing was done on a sample of peripheral blood. The receptor was derived from a man in his late teens or twenties with COVID-19, enrolled during active disease.

The CDR3 nucleotides read TGTGCCAGCAGTTCGGCGGTGAGATACAATGAGCAGTTCTTC. Protein sequence: CASSSAVRYNEQFF. The genes are TRBV6-5 and TRBJ2-1; no firm D call. Per germline, CDR1 MNHEY and CDR2 SVGAGI. The CDR3 contains 14 residues. V was trimmed by 4 bases and J by 4 bases, leaving 11 bases between them.